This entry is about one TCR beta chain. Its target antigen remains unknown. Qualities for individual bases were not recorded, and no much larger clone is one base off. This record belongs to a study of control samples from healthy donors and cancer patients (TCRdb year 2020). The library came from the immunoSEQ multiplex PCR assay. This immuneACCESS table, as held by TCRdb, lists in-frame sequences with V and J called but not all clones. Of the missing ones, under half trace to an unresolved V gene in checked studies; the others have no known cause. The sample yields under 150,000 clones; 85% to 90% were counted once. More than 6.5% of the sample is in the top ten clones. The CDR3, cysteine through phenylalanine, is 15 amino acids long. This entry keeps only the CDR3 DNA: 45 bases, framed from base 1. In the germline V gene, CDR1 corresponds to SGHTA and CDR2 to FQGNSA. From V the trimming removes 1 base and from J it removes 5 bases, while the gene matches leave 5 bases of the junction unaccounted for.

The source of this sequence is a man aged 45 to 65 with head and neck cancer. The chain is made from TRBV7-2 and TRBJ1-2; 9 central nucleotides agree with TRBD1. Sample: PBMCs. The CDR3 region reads CASSLGTGEEYGYTF. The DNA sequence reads TGTGCCAGCAGCTTAGGGACAGGGGAGGAATATGGCTACACCTTC.